This T cell receptor (beta chain) appears in the sequencing data of a study of T cell responses to AZD1222 COVID-19 vaccine. J gave up 4 bases and V 5 bases, and 7 bases lay outside the gene matches. The CDR3 loop spans 16 amino acids. Germline loops: CDR1 SGHNT, CDR2 YENEEA. In its sample, this clone was seen once. Its target is unknown. Study-wide points: Repertoires in all cases were sampled only once the peak T cell response had passed. Once two AZD1222 doses were given, Spike-specific TCR breadth and depth went up. It was only a handful of AZD1222 recipients who were seropositive at baseline.

Analysis merged second doses at about 4 or about 12 weeks. TCRdb's table, derived via immunoSEQ multiplex PCR, lists solely in-frame clones and lacks some. The sample shows more than 5,000 clones, about 90% of them seen only once. The sample here was peripheral blood, taken 28 days after the second AZD1222 dose. This chain uses TRBV11-3 with TRBJ2-2; 10 nucleotides line up with TRBD1. This TCR was recovered from an adult who received the AZD1222 COVID-19 vaccine. DNA of the CDR3: TGTGCCAGCAGCCCCAGACAGGGGGCGCCCACCGGGGAGCTGTTTTTT. This codes for CASSPRQGAPTGELFF.